This TCR beta chain was documented in a study of T cell responses to AZD1222 COVID-19 vaccine. Study-wide results and caveats: Distributed over spike, vaccine-associated CD4 TCRs predominated at 160-218 and 743-854. With two AZD1222 doses given, Spike-specific TCR breadth and depth both rose.

TCRdb keeps only in-frame clones here, not all; method: immunoSEQ multiplex PCR. This table holds 150,000 or so clones, 90% found once. This clone was detected only once. Its antigen is not known. This clonotype was sampled from an adult in good health. Sample: peripheral blood, taken on day 0 of AZD1222 vaccination.

The CDR3 DNA is TGTGCCAGCAGCTTAGGGACAGGGGTGAACAATGAGCAGTTCTTC. Amino acids: CASSLGTGVNNEQFF. V is TRBV7-3 and J is TRBJ2-1; TRBD1 aligns across 10 bases. The CDR3 is made up of 15 amino acids. The germline gives CDR1 SGHTA, CDR2 FQGTGA. The trim removed 2 bases at V and 5 bases at J, leaving 3 bases unmatched.